One sample yielded the 29 T cell receptor beta chains listed below, sequenced in a study of OX40 agonist ivuxolimab in advanced cancers. Assay used: immunoSEQ multiplex PCR; TCRdb lists only in-frame clones, some missing. This table holds 65,000 to 95,000 clones, about 82% found once. Material: CD4+ or CD8+ T cells sorted from blood, obtained in a trial of the OX40 agonist ivuxolimab. These receptors were collected from an adult with an advanced solid tumor such as melanoma, head and neck, liver or kidney cancer.

The V call is TRBV18, the J call TRBJ2-1; maybe TRBD1 (6 bases). The germline V gene has CDR1 KGHSH and CDR2 LQKENI. CDR3 length: 13 amino acids. Trimming took off 3 bases at V and 9 bases at J, with 12 bases between the two ends. Written as DNA, the CDR3 is TGTGCCAGCTCACCCCAGGGGCAGGGTGAGCAGTTCTTC. Encoded protein: CASSPQGQGEQFF.

The V call is TRBV7-8, the J call TRBJ2-7; 10 bases align to TRBD1. J was trimmed by 4 bases and V by 5 bases; bases with no gene match: 5. CDR1 and CDR2 from the germline V gene are SGHVS and FQNEAQ. This CDR3 contains 14 residues. As DNA, the CDR3 is TGTGCCAGCAGCCCCGAGGACAGGGGGTACGAGCAGTACTTC. Translated, it gives CASSPEDRGYEQYF.

The chain recombines TRBV4-1 with TRBJ2-3, with D possibly TRBD1 on 5 matching bases. Trimming pared 1 base from V and 14 bases from J, leaving 16 bases between. Germline CDR1 reads MGHRA; CDR2 reads YSYEKL. CDR3 size: 13 residues. The DNA of the CDR3 is TGCGCCAGCAGCCAAGTCCCGGTGGGGCCGGGGTATTTT. This codes for CASSQVPVGPGYF.

J is TRBJ2-1 and V is TRBV9; TRBD2 agrees at 8 bases. The V gene end was trimmed by 3 bases and the J gene end by 2 bases; junction bases not matched to a gene: 4. The CDR3 runs 15 residues. Germline loops: CDR1 SGDLS, CDR2 YYNGEE. CDR3 loop: CASSAELAAYNEQFF. The CDR3 nucleotides are TGTGCCAGCAGCGCAGAACTAGCGGCCTACAATGAGCAGTTCTTC. Full variable domain (outside the CDR3, taken from reference TRBV9 and TRBJ2-1): DSGVTQTPKHLITATGQRVTLRCSPRSGDLSVYWYQQSLDQGLQFLIQYYNGEERAKGNILERFSAQQFPDLHSELNLSSLELGDSALYFCASSAELAAYNEQFFGPGTRLTVL.

This clone was detected once. The chain recombines TRBV7-2 with TRBJ1-5, with D hard to call. The CDR3 has 11 amino acids. Trimming stripped 4 bases from V and 9 bases from J, with 7 bases between. Per the germline V gene, CDR1 is SGHTA and CDR2 is FQGNSA. CDR3 in DNA: TGTGCCAGCAGCTCCACTGGGCCCCAGCATTTT. This sequence encodes CASSSTGPQHF.

The chain has TRBV4-1 and TRBJ1-4; TRBD1 might be the D (5 bases). Germline values: CDR1 MGHRA, CDR2 YSYEKL. V lost 7 bases and J 4 bases, leaving 13 bases between the germline ends. This CDR3 spans 14 amino acids. The CDR3 sequence is CASTTSGGNEKLFF. The CDR3 DNA reads as TGCGCCAGCACGACCTCGGGGGGTAATGAAAAACTGTTTTTT.

This chain uses TRBV5-1 with TRBJ1-4, with TRBD1 as a possible D gene (5 bases). V shed 5 bases and J shed 4 bases, with 18 bases lying between them. Looked up from germline, CDR1 is SGHRS and CDR2 is YFSETQ. The CDR3 sequence is 16 residues long. The CDR3 DNA sequence: TGCGCCAGCAGTGCAGGGACCGCTTACGGTAATGAAAAACTGTTTTTT. Encoded protein: CASSAGTAYGNEKLFF.

The chain has TRBV7-2 and TRBJ2-7; the match to TRBD1 covers 11 bases. V lost 4 bases to trimming and J lost 3 bases; unmatched junction nucleotides: 5. CDR1 SGHTA and CDR2 FQGNSA come from the germline V gene. The CDR3 has 15 residues. As DNA, the CDR3 is TGTGCCAGCAGCTCCCCCGGGACAGGGGGCTACGAGCAGTACTTC. It codes for CASSSPGTGGYEQYF.

The chain joins TRBV6-5 to TRBJ1-6, with TRBD1 matching 9 bases. Looked up from germline, CDR1 is MNHEY and CDR2 is SVGAGI. After removal of 6 bases from V and 6 bases from J, the junction contained 3 bases not matched to a gene. The CDR3 has 14 amino acids. The CDR3 protein is CASRPDRGNSPLHF. CDR3 bases: TGTGCCAGCAGACCGGACAGGGGTAATTCACCCCTCCACTTT.

This clone is a singleton in its sample. The chain joins TRBV30 to TRBJ1-2; 9 nucleotides match TRBD1. The CDR3 totals 12 residues. Trimming cost V 5 bases and J 3 bases; bases outside gene matches: 1. CDR1 GTSNPN and CDR2 SVGIG come from the germline V gene (reference sequence). CDR3 residues: CAWGDRDYGYTF. The CDR3 DNA sequence: TGTGCCTGGGGGGACAGGGACTATGGCTACACCTTC.

In its sample, this clone was seen once. V gene TRBV9 combines with J gene TRBJ2-7; TRBD1 matches at 9 bases. Losses at the gene ends were 0 bases for V and 3 bases for J; bases not matched to a gene: 4. Per germline, CDR1 SGDLS and CDR2 YYNGEE. The CDR3 covers 15 residues. CDR3 residues: CASSVGTGVSYEQYF. DNA for the CDR3: TGTGCCAGCAGCGTAGGGACAGGGGTCAGCTACGAGCAGTACTTC.

The V call is TRBV5-1, the J call TRBJ2-3; 10 bases are shared with TRBD1. Germline lookup yields CDR1 SGHRS and CDR2 YFSETQ. This CDR3 contains 14 residues. V was clipped by 7 bases and J by 4 bases; unmatched bases: 6. The CDR3 DNA reads as TGCGCCAGCTCTCGGGACAGGGGCTCAGATACGCAGTATTTT. Protein sequence: CASSRDRGSDTQYF. The full variable domain, completed using reference TRBV5-1 and TRBJ2-3, is KAGVTQTPRYLIKTRGQQVTLSCSPISGHRSVSWYQQTPGQGLQFLFEYFSETQRNKGNFPGRFSGRQFSNSRSEMNVSTLELGDSALYLCASSRDRGSDTQYFGPGTRLTVL.

Notes on this clone: Sequence at one end of the junction differs from germline and may be a read error. The CDR3 region is CASSAGQYNEQLF. Written as DNA, the CDR3 is TGCGCCAGCAGCGCGGGACAGTACAATGAGCAGCTCTTC. The chain has TRBV4-1 and TRBJ2-1; possibly TRBD1 for D (7 bases). The CDR3 is made up of 13 amino acids. The germline V gene has CDR1 MGHRA and CDR2 YSYEKL.

This chain uses TRBV6-5 with TRBJ2-7, with D possibly being TRBD1 or TRBD2 (6 bases each). Trimming took 7 bases from V and 5 from J, leaving 15 bases between them. Germline CDR1 MNHEY, CDR2 SVGAGI. The CDR3 extends over 13 amino acids. CDR3 coding DNA: TGTGCCAGCACCAACGGGGGCAGGAACGAGCAGTACTTC. As protein: CASTNGGRNEQYF.

J is TRBJ2-3 and V is TRBV7-3; TRBD2 matches 11 bases. Germline trimming cut 1 base from V and 5 bases from J; bases unmatched to any gene: 5. Germline V lookup: CDR1 SGHTA, CDR2 FQGTGA. This CDR3 spans 16 amino acids. The CDR3 DNA reads TGTGCCAGCAGCTTAAGGGGACTAGCGGCTAAAGATACGCAGTATTTT. Translation gives CASSLRGLAAKDTQYF.

This sequence joins TRBV9 and TRBJ1-5; possible D gene TRBD1, 5 bases. Germline V gene data show CDR1 as SGDLS and CDR2 as YYNGEE. This CDR3 has 13 residues. Trimming took off 0 bases at V and 5 bases at J, with 6 bases between the two ends. DNA of the CDR3: TGTGCCAGCAGCGTAGGGGGACATCAGCCCCAGCATTTT. It encodes CASSVGGHQPQHF.

The chain links TRBV5-8 to TRBJ1-1; 12 positions agree with TRBD1. The CDR3 totals 16 residues. Germline CDR1 reads SGHTS; CDR2 reads YDEGEE. V trimming: 3 bases; J trimming: 4 bases; junction bases outside the gene matches: 7. CDR3 region: CASSSRDRGRPTEAFF. The CDR3 DNA sequence: TGTGCCAGCAGCTCCCGGGACAGGGGGCGTCCCACTGAAGCTTTCTTT.

The chain employs TRBV4-1 and TRBJ1-1; a possible D gene is TRBD1 (6 bases). Looked up from germline, CDR1 is MGHRA and CDR2 is YSYEKL. The ends were cut back, 1 base at V and 12 bases at J, with 21 bases in the middle. CDR3 size: 15 residues. Written as DNA, the CDR3 is TGCGCCAGCAGCCAAGCGGGGGGCCTTCCAGCGGGAACTTTCTTT. It encodes CASSQAGGLPAGTFF.

This sequence joins TRBV7-6 and TRBJ2-7, with 7 bases identical to TRBD1. The CDR3 runs to 16 residues. The V gene end was trimmed by 1 base and the J gene end by 1 base; junction bases not matched to a gene: 7. CDR1 and CDR2 (germline): SGHVS, FNYEAQ. The CDR3 nucleotides read TGTGCCAGCAGCTTAGAACGACAGGGTAAGTCCTACGAGCAGTACTTC. Translating it yields CASSLERQGKSYEQYF.

This clone has a single count. V gene TRBV27 combines with J gene TRBJ1-1, with 7 positions matching TRBD1. The CDR3 loop spans 14 amino acids. Germline-derived CDR1 and CDR2 are MNHEY and SMNVEV (reference sequence). V lost 6 bases to trimming and J lost 4 bases; unmatched junction nucleotides: 8. The CDR3 DNA reads as TGTGCCAGCAGGGGTGACAGGGTGGGCACTGAAGCTTTCTTT. Translating gives CASRGDRVGTEAFF.

The rearrangement joins TRBV11-3 to TRBJ2-1; D may match TRBD1 or TRBD2 (5 bases each). This CDR3 region has 14 residues. Deletions cut 5 bases from V and 9 bases from J, with 17 bases between. Germline assignment: CDR1 SGHNT and CDR2 YENEEA. CDR3 amino acids: CASSQPVGTPEQFF. CDR3 nucleotides: TGTGCCAGCAGCCAACCTGTTGGGACCCCTGAGCAGTTCTTC. Complete variable domain (other parts from reference TRBV11-3 and TRBJ2-1): EAGVVQSPRYKIIEKKQPVAFWCNPISGHNTLYWYLQNLGQGPELLIRYENEEAVDDSQLPKDRFSAERLKGVDSTLKIQPAELGDSAVYLCASSQPVGTPEQFFGPGTRLTVL.

This chain uses TRBV7-8 with TRBJ1-1, with D unresolved. The V gene lost 0 bases and the J gene lost 0 bases, with 11 bases spanning the gap. The germline V gene encodes CDR1 SGHVS and CDR2 FQNEAQ. This CDR3 comprises 16 residues. CDR3 sequence (DNA): TGTGCCAGCAGCTTAGCGCTACACCTCCTGAACACTGAAGCTTTCTTT. It encodes CASSLALHLLNTEAFF.

The chain has TRBV7-2 and TRBJ1-1; no firm D call. Per the germline V gene, CDR1 is SGHTA and CDR2 is FQGNSA. V lost 1 base to trimming and J lost 0 bases, with 6 bases between them. This CDR3 is built from 14 residues. The CDR3 reads CASSLGPLNTEAFF. CDR3 nucleotide sequence: TGTGCCAGCAGCTTAGGGCCGTTGAACACTGAAGCTTTCTTT.

CDR3 sequence: CASRRTGATGELFF. The CDR3 nucleotides read TGTGCCAGCAGACGTACAGGGGCCACCGGGGAGCTGTTTTTT. The V and J genes are TRBV7-9 and TRBJ2-2; 7 bases agree with TRBD1. Germline values: CDR1 SEHNR, CDR2 FQNEAQ (reference sequence). The junction had 5 bases not matched to a gene; V was cut back by 6 bases and J by 4 bases. The CDR3 consists of 14 residues.

The chain couples TRBV14 to TRBJ1-6; no definite D call. CDR3 size: 14 residues. Germline CDR1 is SGHDN and CDR2 is FVKESK. The V end was cut by 2 bases, the J end by 9 bases, with 11 bases between. CDR3 nucleotide sequence: TGTGCCAGCAGCCAAAACCATGGAGTTTCACCCCTCCACTTT. Its protein product is CASSQNHGVSPLHF.

V and J are TRBV30 and TRBJ2-2; 7 nucleotides line up with TRBD1. This CDR3 contains 14 residues. Germline lookup yields CDR1 GTSNPN and CDR2 SVGIG (reference sequence). J was trimmed by 3 bases and V by 3 bases; bases with no gene match: 4. As DNA, the CDR3 is TGTGCCTGGAGCCCAGGGGGTTACACCGGGGAGCTGTTTTTT. Amino acid sequence: CAWSPGGYTGELFF.

The chain links TRBV6-5 to TRBJ2-5, with D unclear. This CDR3 has 14 amino acids. V was cut by 0 bases and J by 3 bases, with 8 bases left in between. Per the germline V gene, CDR1 is MNHEY and CDR2 is SVGAGI. The CDR3 protein is CASSYSFQKETQYF. Here the CDR3 DNA reads TGTGCCAGCAGTTACTCTTTCCAGAAAGAGACCCAGTACTTC.

The chain couples TRBV7-2 to TRBJ1-4, with D perhaps TRBD1 (6 bases). V was cut by 4 bases and J by 0 bases, with 12 bases left in between. The length of the CDR3 is 16 residues. Germline-derived CDR1 and CDR2 are SGHTA and FQGNSA. The CDR3 bases are TGTGCCAGCAGCTCCGGACAGCGCACAACTAATGAAAAACTGTTTTTT. Protein sequence: CASSSGQRTTNEKLFF.

The genes are TRBV11-2 and TRBJ2-5; D gene ambiguous. Germline lookup yields CDR1 SGHAT and CDR2 FQNNGV. The CDR3 loop spans 15 amino acids. Trimming cost V 1 base and J 4 bases, with 13 bases left between them. The CDR3 sequence is CASSLGRYGGETQYF. DNA for the CDR3: TGTGCCAGCAGCTTAGGGAGATACGGCGGAGAGACCCAGTACTTC.